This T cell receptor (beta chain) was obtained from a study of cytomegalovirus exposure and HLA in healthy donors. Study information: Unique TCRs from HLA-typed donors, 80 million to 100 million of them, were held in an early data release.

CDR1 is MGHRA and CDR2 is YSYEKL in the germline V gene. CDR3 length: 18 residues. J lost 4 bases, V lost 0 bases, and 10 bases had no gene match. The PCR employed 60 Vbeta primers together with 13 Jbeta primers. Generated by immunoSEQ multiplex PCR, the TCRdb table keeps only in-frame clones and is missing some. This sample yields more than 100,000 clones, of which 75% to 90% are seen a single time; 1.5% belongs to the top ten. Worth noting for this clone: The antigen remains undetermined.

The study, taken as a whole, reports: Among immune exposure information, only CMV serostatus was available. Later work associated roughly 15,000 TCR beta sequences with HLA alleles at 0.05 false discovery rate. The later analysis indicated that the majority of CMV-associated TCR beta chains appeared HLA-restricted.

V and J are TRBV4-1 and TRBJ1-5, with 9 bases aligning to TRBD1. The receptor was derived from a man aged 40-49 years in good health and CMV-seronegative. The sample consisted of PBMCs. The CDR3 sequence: CASSQDSTGTGRNQPQHF. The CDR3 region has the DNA TGCGCCAGCAGCCAAGATTCAACCGGGACAGGGAGGAATCAGCCCCAGCATTTT.